A single sample is the source of the 2 T cell receptor beta chains below, sequenced in a study of blood T cell repertoires in COVID-19. Libraries were prepared by immunoSEQ multiplex PCR; TCRdb keeps only in-frame clonotypes and omits some of them. Of 60,000 to 75,000 clones listed, 76% were seen once; the top ten hold roughly half. Sequencing was performed on peripheral blood. The source is a woman aged 80 or over with acute or convalescent COVID-19.

The chain employs TRBV28 and TRBJ2-1; D possibly corresponds to TRBD1 (6 bases). V shed 1 base and J shed 4 bases, with 14 bases lying between them. Germline V lookup: CDR1 MDHEN, CDR2 SYDVKM. The CDR3 spans 16 residues. For the CDR3, the DNA is TGTGCCAGCAGTTTATTAGGGGGAGCTGGATACAATGAGCAGTTCTTC. Translating it yields CASSLLGGAGYNEQFF. The full variable domain, in which reference TRBV28 and TRBJ2-1 provide the parts outside the CDR3, is DVKVTQSSRYLVKRTGEKVFLECVQDMDHENMFWYRQDPGLGLRLIYFSYDVKMKEKGDIPEGYSVSREKKERFSLILESASTNQTSMYLCASSLLGGAGYNEQFFGPGTRLTVL.

This clone was observed a single time. The rearrangement uses TRBV28 and TRBJ1-4; TRBD1 might be the D (6 bases). V dropped 6 bases and J dropped 9 bases, with 11 bases sitting between them. This CDR3 is built from 12 residues. Germline V gene lookup returns CDR1 MDHEN and CDR2 SYDVKM. DNA for the CDR3: TGTGCCAGCAGGGGACAAGATAAAAAACTGTTTTTT. It is translated as CASRGQDKKLFF.